This TCR beta chain comes out of a study of circulating and synovial CD4+ cells in juvenile arthritis. Profiled with immunoSEQ multiplex PCR; TCRdb holds only in-frame clones, not every one. The sample lists tens of thousands of clones, around 95% occurring once. Overall study results and limits: These repertoires were less diverse than bulk blood CD4 repertoires. Compared with bulk blood, circulating pathogenic-like lymphocytes shared substantially more CDR3 sequences with synovial T cells.

On this clone: Antigen: not known.

The ends were cut back, 0 bases at V and 4 bases at J, with 8 bases in the middle. The CDR3 loop spans 14 amino acids. Germline V gene lookup returns CDR1 SGHNT and CDR2 YENEEA. This chain joins TRBV11-3 and TRBJ2-3; D ambiguous. This sequence originates from a human donor with juvenile idiopathic arthritis. Sequencing was carried out using CD4+ T cells from blood. The DNA of the CDR3 is TGTGCCAGCAGCTTAGAGTACTCTTCAGATACGCAGTATTTT. Amino acid sequence: CASSLEYSSDTQYF.